A selection of T cell receptor beta chains follows, all from one sample in a study of blood T cells in healthy people across ages. TCRdb re-derived calls from the 5' RACE reads in MiXCR, one entry per CDR3 protein. The data show almost 800,000 distinct CDR3 sequences, roughly 60% seen once. The sequenced material came from blood. All receptors come from a man under 40 in good health. Both conserved end residues are part of each CDR3. D genes are given only for firm matches. Expanded clones get a size class; other rows say once, few or many, or leave the size out.

v_call: TRBV29-1; d_call: TRBD2; clone_size: few; j_call: TRBJ2-3; cdr3_aa: CSVGRLAGGDTQYF; cdr3_nt: TGCAGCGTTGGTAGGCTAGCGGGAGGAGATACGCAGTATTTT
v_call: TRBV29-1; d_call: -; clone_size: many; j_call: TRBJ2-1; cdr3_aa: CSVDSRDLEQFF; cdr3_nt: TGCAGCGTTGATTCTAGAGACCTTGAGCAGTTCTTC
v_call: TRBV20-1; d_call: TRBD2; clone_size: few; j_call: TRBJ2-3; cdr3_aa: CSASGGAPHRTDTQYF; cdr3_nt: TGCAGTGCTAGCGGGGGGGCCCCCCATAGGACAGATACGCAGTATTTT
v_call: TRBV7-2; d_call: -; clone_size: -; j_call: TRBJ2-3; cdr3_aa: CASSVVLADTQYF; cdr3_nt: TGTGCCAGCAGCGTCGTCCTAGCGGATACGCAGTATTTT
v_call: TRBV6-1; d_call: -; clone_size: -; j_call: TRBJ1-5; cdr3_aa: CASSVEGREPQHF; cdr3_nt: TGTGCCAGCAGTGTGGAGGGGAGGGAGCCCCAGCATTTT
v_call: TRBV3-1; d_call: -; clone_size: -; j_call: TRBJ1-1; cdr3_aa: CASRHAESSAFF; cdr3_nt: TGTGCCAGCAGGCACGCGGAATCTTCAGCTTTCTTT
v_call: TRBV6-1; d_call: -; clone_size: -; j_call: TRBJ1-5; cdr3_aa: CASSEAGRHQPQHF; cdr3_nt: TGTGCCAGCAGTGAAGCGGGCAGACATCAGCCCCAGCATTTT
v_call: TRBV12-3/TRBV12-4; d_call: -; clone_size: -; j_call: TRBJ1-5; cdr3_aa: CASSLTFQPQHF; cdr3_nt: TGTGCCAGCAGTTTGACATTTCAGCCCCAGCATTTT
v_call: TRBV10-3; d_call: -; clone_size: -; j_call: TRBJ2-1; cdr3_aa: CAITTTSTERGNEQFF; cdr3_nt: TGTGCCATCACTACGACTAGTACTGAGCGTGGCAATGAGCAGTTCTTC
v_call: TRBV5-1; d_call: TRBD1; clone_size: few; j_call: TRBJ2-7; cdr3_aa: CASSPDRRSSYEQYF; cdr3_nt: TGCGCCAGCAGCCCGGACAGGAGAAGCTCCTACGAGCAGTACTTC
v_call: TRBV28; d_call: TRBD1; clone_size: -; j_call: TRBJ2-3; cdr3_aa: CASSLAGQGTTDTQYF; cdr3_nt: TGTGCCAGCAGTTTGGCTGGACAGGGGACCACAGATACGCAGTATTTT
v_call: TRBV20-1; d_call: -; clone_size: many; j_call: TRBJ2-3; cdr3_aa: CSATPGGGVDTQYF; cdr3_nt: TGCAGTGCTACCCCGGGAGGGGGCGTCGATACGCAGTATTTT
v_call: TRBV7-3; d_call: -; clone_size: -; j_call: TRBJ2-5; cdr3_aa: CASSPQGSNRETQYF; cdr3_nt: TGTGCCAGCAGCCCCCAGGGGTCGAACAGAGAGACCCAGTACTTC
v_call: TRBV7-6; d_call: -; clone_size: few; j_call: TRBJ2-3; cdr3_aa: CASSFTGLGTDTQYF; cdr3_nt: TGTGCCAGCAGCTTCACCGGACTCGGCACAGATACGCAGTATTTT
v_call: TRBV6-1; d_call: -; clone_size: many; j_call: TRBJ2-7; cdr3_aa: CASSVDYTYEQYF; cdr3_nt: TGTGCCAGCAGTGTTGACTATACCTACGAGCAGTACTTC
v_call: TRBV30; d_call: -; clone_size: -; j_call: TRBJ1-4; cdr3_aa: CAPPARNEKLFF; cdr3_nt: TGTGCCCCCCCCGCCAGGAATGAAAAACTGTTTTTT
v_call: TRBV7-2; d_call: -; clone_size: -; j_call: TRBJ2-5; cdr3_aa: CASGNRVPYF; cdr3_nt: TGTGCCAGCGGAAACAGGGTTCCGTACTTC
v_call: TRBV7-9; d_call: TRBD1; clone_size: -; j_call: TRBJ2-3; cdr3_aa: CASSASPGTDSTDTQYF; cdr3_nt: TGTGCCAGCAGCGCTTCTCCCGGGACAGATAGCACAGATACGCAGTATTTT
v_call: TRBV20-1; d_call: TRBD2; clone_size: -; j_call: TRBJ2-6; cdr3_aa: CSARAPSGIGHGANVLTF; cdr3_nt: TGCAGTGCTAGGGCCCCTAGCGGGATAGGGCATGGGGCCAACGTCCTGACTTTC
v_call: TRBV27; d_call: -; clone_size: -; j_call: TRBJ1-1; cdr3_aa: CASSFSHLGNTEAFF; cdr3_nt: TGTGCCAGCAGTTTCAGTCATTTGGGGAACACTGAAGCTTTCTTT
v_call: TRBV20-1; d_call: -; clone_size: -; j_call: TRBJ2-1; cdr3_aa: CSARDAGRPYEQFF; cdr3_nt: TGCAGTGCTAGAGACGCAGGACGGCCCTATGAGCAGTTCTTC
v_call: TRBV12-3/TRBV12-4; d_call: -; clone_size: -; j_call: TRBJ2-3; cdr3_aa: CASSRERAQYF; cdr3_nt: TGTGCCAGCAGTCGGGAGAGGGCGCAGTATTTT
v_call: TRBV6-6; d_call: -; clone_size: -; j_call: TRBJ1-3; cdr3_aa: CASSYDLRNTIYF; cdr3_nt: TGTGCCAGCAGTTACGATTTAAGAAACACCATATATTTT
v_call: TRBV10-1; d_call: -; clone_size: -; j_call: TRBJ1-5; cdr3_aa: CASSLGSDQPQHF; cdr3_nt: TGCGCCAGCAGTTTGGGCAGTGATCAGCCCCAGCATTTT
v_call: TRBV3-1; d_call: -; clone_size: few; j_call: TRBJ1-4; cdr3_aa: CASSQDGPWGEKLFF; cdr3_nt: TGTGCCAGCAGCCAAGACGGACCTTGGGGTGAAAAACTGTTTTTT
v_call: TRBV5-1; d_call: TRBD1; clone_size: -; j_call: TRBJ2-5; cdr3_aa: CASSKQGGDETQYF; cdr3_nt: TGCGCCAGCAGCAAACAGGGGGGAGATGAGACCCAGTACTTC
v_call: TRBV7-6; d_call: TRBD1; clone_size: many; j_call: TRBJ2-7; cdr3_aa: CASSWGQGIYEQYF; cdr3_nt: TGTGCCAGCAGCTGGGGACAGGGGATTTACGAGCAGTACTTC